The sample holds a few counts of the clone carrying this T cell receptor beta chain. Its specificity is not known. Making the TCR beta libraries involved quantitative 5'-RACE with molecular barcodes. TCRdb processed the 5' RACE reads anew with MiXCR; each CDR3 protein has one entry. The data show approximately 540,000 distinct CDR3 sequences, roughly 13% seen once. These data originate in a study of CD8 T cells in ankylosing spondylitis. Study observations and caveats: In ankylosing spondylitis blood, a motif of roughly eight highly homologous TCR beta variants appeared characteristic. Reportedly, matched ankylosing spondylitis synovial fluid was significantly enriched for disease-linked clones. Earlier authors reported some of these motif variants in reactive arthritis synovial fluid and blood.

What was sequenced was blood, either unsorted or a sorted T cell fraction (not recorded which). This sequence was found in a male donor with ankylosing spondylitis.

CDR3 coding DNA: TGTGCCAGCAGTCCTCGGGACAGGGGGCTTGACTACACCTTC. It translates to CASSPRDRGLDYTF. This chain connects TRBV7-2 to TRBJ1-2; TRBD1 matches at 12 bases. The CDR3 extends over 14 amino acids. V shed 6 bases, J shed 10 bases, and the junction held 9 bases outside the gene matches. Germline values: CDR1 SGHTA, CDR2 FQGNSA. The full variable domain, with the rest looked up from reference TRBV7-2 and TRBJ1-2, is GAGVSQSPSNKVTEKGKDVELRCDPISGHTALYWYRQSLGQGLEFLIYFQGNSAPDKSGLPSDRFSAERTGGSVSTLTIQRTQQEDSAVYLCASSPRDRGLDYTFGSGTRLTVV.